This record looks at one T cell receptor (beta chain) sequence and its context. This clonotype was counted at least ten times. Its cognate antigen has yet to be identified. No quality values exist for individual bases; no much larger clone is one base distant. For repertoire sequencing, TCR beta CDR3 regions were amplified from RNA transcripts. A first-round RT-PCR used HTBI primers with the Qiagen OneStep RT-PCR kit, followed by a second-round multiplex PCR, size selection and purification. The libraries underwent paired-end sequencing with 100 bp reads on an Illumina HiSeq2000. For the original study's pipeline: Reads were processed with SOAPnuke, discarding reads with adapters, uncalled bases, mean Phred below 15, or no exact constant-primer or identifier match. High-quality paired reads were merged with COPE v1.2.5. Each unique nucleotide sequence was treated as a clonotype, and MiTCR v1.1 was used to align the clonotypes to the IMGT TRB V, D and J references. The analysis was limited to V-J combinations with a frequency above 0.0001, which together covered 99.2% of repertoires. For each V-J combination, a TCR clonal expansion and chaos score was defined as the ratio of F50 clonal expansion to chaos observed in the TCRdist matrix. Features were reduced by Welch's t-statistics and random forest to approximately 13 V-J combinations, which fed a naive Bayes classifier. The similarity between thyroid and blood repertoires was quantified using the Morisita-Horn index. TCRdb redid the processing of the public reads, applying fastp at Q25 and MiXCR, and retained in-frame beta chains. Rows matching on CDR3 protein sequence are summarized as one entry with the most common DNA and genes. TCRdb assigned the V and J calls; the authors' analysis was not used. This sample has 400,000 to 500,000 distinct CDR3 sequences in its table, and roughly 21% of those were observed once. In total, the top ten clones hold around 3.1% of the sample.

This record belongs to a study of Graves' ophthalmopathy and Graves' hyperthyroidism (dated by TCRdb to between 2017 and 2018). Regarding the complete study: Peripheral blood samples were taken at the time of initial diagnosis, before any treatment was given. For independent validation, a separate cohort was made up of approximately 19 hyperthyroidism patients plus 17 patients who later progressed from hyperthyroidism to ophthalmopathy. For training and testing, the 80 to 100 patients in the discovery cohort were randomly divided in a 7:3 ratio. To tell Graves' ophthalmopathy apart from Graves' hyperthyroidism, and to predict which patients would progress to ophthalmopathy, the study relied on TCR beta repertoire signatures. In a handful of hyperthyroidism patients, the T-cell repertoires found in thyroid tissue were compared with those found in blood. To explore V-J signatures that distinguish ophthalmopathy from hyperthyroidism, a discovery set of about a hundred patients was enrolled, made up of 40 to 45 with ophthalmopathy and around 57 with stable hyperthyroidism. In total, some 130 blood samples were TCR-sequenced: approximately 42 ophthalmopathy, some 75 hyperthyroidism and about 17 hyperthyroidism-to-ophthalmopathy patients. Following sampling, methimazole starting at 30 mg daily was administered to hyperthyroidism patients, and high-dose intravenous methylprednisolone was administered to ophthalmopathy patients. Results and caveats for the whole study, not just this receptor: In cross-validation, the 13-signature model distinguished ophthalmopathy from stable hyperthyroidism with 87.88% sensitivity and around 84% specificity, while in the test set the corresponding values were roughly 80% and 75%. In validation, the model predicted ophthalmopathy progression with over 60% sensitivity and around 72% specificity; some twelve predicted patients were CT-confirmed with GO in a median of approximately six months. Sample size was not predetermined statistically, and investigators were not blinded to group allocation. Most expanded thyroid clonotypes with frequency above 0.001 were also detected in blood, suggesting blood repertoires may reflect the thyroid immune response.

V is clipped by 5 bases and J by 4 bases, and the sequence between their germline boundaries is 14 bases long. The CDR3 runs 14 amino acids, cysteine and phenylalanine included. Only the CDR3 DNA is retained, 42 bases long and in frame from the first base. CDR1 and CDR2 (MRHNA, SNTAGT) derive from the germline V gene. A patient counted as having stable hyperthyroidism if there was no progression to ophthalmopathy within 18 months of follow-up. The hyperthyroidism patients were 18 to 65 years old and newly diagnosed, with a disease duration of less than 2 months. Anyone with other autoimmune diseases, uncontrolled infections, pregnancy or lactation was excluded from the study. Clinical symptoms, serum thyroxine, TRAb, thyroid ultrasound and orbital computed tomography were used for diagnosis. Ficoll-Paque density gradient centrifugation was used to isolate PBMCs from 9.5 to 10 ml of fresh peripheral blood. Total RNA was extracted with Trizol reagent and quality-checked on an Agilent 2100 Bioanalyzer.

This clonotype originated in a woman aged 18 to 35 with stable Graves' hyperthyroidism. Donor details come from another sample of the same person, matched by shared clones. The receptor chain draws on TRBV6-4 and TRBJ1-2, with the D gene not confidently named. The source material was peripheral blood. The CDR3 sequence is CASSPGEGGYGYTF. Read as DNA, the sequence is TGTGCCAGCAGTCCTGGAGAGGGCGGCTATGGCTACACCTTC.